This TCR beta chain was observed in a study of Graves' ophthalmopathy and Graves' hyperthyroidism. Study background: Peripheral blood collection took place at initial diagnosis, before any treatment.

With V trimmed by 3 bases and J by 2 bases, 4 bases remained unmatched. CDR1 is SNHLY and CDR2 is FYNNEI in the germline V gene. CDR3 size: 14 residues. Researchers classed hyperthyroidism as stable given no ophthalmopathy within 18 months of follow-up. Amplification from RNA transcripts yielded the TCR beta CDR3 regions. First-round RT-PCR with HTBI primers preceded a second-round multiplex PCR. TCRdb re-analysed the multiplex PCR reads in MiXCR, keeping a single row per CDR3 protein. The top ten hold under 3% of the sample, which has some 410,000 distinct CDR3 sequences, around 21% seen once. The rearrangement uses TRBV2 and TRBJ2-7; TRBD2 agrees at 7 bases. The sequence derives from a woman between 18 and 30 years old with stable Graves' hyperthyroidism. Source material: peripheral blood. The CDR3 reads CASSEGGVTYEQYF. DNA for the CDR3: TGTGCCAGCAGTGAGGGGGGGGTCACCTACGAGCAGTACTTC.